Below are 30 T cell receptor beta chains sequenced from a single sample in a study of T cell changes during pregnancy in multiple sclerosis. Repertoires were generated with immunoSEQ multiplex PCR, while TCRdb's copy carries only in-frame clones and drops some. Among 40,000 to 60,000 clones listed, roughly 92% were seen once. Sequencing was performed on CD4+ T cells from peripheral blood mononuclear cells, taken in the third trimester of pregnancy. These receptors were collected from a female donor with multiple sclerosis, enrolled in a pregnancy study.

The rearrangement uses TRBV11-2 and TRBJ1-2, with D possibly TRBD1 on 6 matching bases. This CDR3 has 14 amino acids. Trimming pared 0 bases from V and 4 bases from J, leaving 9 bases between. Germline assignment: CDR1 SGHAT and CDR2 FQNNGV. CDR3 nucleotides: TGTGCCAGCAGCTTAGATCAGGGGCCCTATGGCTACACCTTC. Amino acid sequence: CASSLDQGPYGYTF.

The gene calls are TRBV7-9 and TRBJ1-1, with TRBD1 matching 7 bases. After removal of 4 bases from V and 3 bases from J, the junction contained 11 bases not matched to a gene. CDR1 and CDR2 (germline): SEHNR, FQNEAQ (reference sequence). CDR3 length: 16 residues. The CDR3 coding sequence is TGTGCCAGCAGCTACCGACAGGGAGCCTTTGACACTGAAGCTTTCTTT. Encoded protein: CASSYRQGAFDTEAFF.

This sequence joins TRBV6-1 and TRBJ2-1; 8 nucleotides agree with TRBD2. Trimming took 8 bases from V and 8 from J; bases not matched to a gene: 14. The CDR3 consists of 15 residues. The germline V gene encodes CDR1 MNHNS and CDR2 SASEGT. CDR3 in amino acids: CASEAFGGGRDEQFF. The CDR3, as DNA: TGTGCCAGCGAAGCTTTCGGCGGGGGGCGGGATGAGCAGTTCTTC.

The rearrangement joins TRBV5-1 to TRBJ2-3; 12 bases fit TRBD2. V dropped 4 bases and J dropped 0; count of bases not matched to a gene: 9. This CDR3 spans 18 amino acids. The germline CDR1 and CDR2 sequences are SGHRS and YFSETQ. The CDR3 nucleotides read TGCGCCAGCAGCCCTGGACTAGCGGGACTAGCTAGCACAGATACGCAGTATTTT. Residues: CASSPGLAGLASTDTQYF.

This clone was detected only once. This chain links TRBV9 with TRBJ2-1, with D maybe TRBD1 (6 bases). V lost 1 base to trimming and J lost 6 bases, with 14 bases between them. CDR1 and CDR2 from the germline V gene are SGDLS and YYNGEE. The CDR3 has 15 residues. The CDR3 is CASSVLDGGGNEQFF. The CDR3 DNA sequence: TGTGCCAGCAGCGTACTAGATGGGGGCGGCAATGAGCAGTTCTTC.

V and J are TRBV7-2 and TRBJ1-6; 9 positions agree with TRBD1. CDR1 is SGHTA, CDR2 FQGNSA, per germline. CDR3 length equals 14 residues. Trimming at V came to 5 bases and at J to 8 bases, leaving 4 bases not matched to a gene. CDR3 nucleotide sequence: TGTGCCAGCAGCGCCACAGGGGGCTATTCACCCCTCCACTTT. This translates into CASSATGGYSPLHF. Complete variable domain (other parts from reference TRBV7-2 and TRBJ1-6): GAGVSQSPSNKVTEKGKDVELRCDPISGHTALYWYRQSLGQGLEFLIYFQGNSAPDKSGLPSDRFSAERTGGSVSTLTIQRTQQEDSAVYLCASSATGGYSPLHFGNGTRLTVT.

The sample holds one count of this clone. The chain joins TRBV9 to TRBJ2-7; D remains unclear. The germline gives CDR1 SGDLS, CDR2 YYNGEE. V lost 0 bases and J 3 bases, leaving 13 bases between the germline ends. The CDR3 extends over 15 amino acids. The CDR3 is CASSVGGGTLYEQYF. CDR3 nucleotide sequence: TGTGCCAGCAGCGTAGGAGGCGGAACCCTCTACGAGCAGTACTTC.

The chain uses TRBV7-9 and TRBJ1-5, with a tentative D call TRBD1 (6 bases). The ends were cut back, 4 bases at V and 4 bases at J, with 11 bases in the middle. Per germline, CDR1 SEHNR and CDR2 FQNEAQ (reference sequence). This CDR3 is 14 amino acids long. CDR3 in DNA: TGTGCCAGCAGCTGGGACACGAAGAATCAGCCCCAGCATTTT. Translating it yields CASSWDTKNQPQHF.

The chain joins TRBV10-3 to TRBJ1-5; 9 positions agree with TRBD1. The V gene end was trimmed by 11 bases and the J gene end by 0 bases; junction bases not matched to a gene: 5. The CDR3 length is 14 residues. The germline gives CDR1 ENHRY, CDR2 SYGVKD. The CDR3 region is CAAGTGNSNQPQHF. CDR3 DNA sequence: TGTGCCGCCGGGACAGGGAATAGCAATCAGCCCCAGCATTTT.

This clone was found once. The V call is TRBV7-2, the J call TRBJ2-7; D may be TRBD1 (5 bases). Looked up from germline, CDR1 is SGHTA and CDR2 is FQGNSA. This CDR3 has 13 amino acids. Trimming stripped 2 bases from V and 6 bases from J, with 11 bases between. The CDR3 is CASSLQGWGEQYF. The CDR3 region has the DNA TGTGCCAGCAGCTTACAGGGATGGGGCGAGCAGTACTTC. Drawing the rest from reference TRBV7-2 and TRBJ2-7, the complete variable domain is GAGVSQSPSNKVTEKGKDVELRCDPISGHTALYWYRQSLGQGLEFLIYFQGNSAPDKSGLPSDRFSAERTGGSVSTLTIQRTQQEDSAVYLCASSLQGWGEQYFGPGTRLTVT.

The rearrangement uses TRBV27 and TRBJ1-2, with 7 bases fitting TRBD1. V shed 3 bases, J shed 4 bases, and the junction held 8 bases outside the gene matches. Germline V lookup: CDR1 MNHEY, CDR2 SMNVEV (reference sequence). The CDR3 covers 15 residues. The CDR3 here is CASSFRTGPPYGYTF. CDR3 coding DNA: TGTGCCAGCAGTTTCCGGACAGGACCCCCCTATGGCTACACCTTC.

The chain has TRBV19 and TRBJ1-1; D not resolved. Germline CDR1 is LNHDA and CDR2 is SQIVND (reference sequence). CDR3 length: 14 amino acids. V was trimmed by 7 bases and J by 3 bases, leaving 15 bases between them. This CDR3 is CASMRGFSDTEAFF. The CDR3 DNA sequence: TGTGCCAGTATGCGGGGATTCTCGGACACTGAAGCTTTCTTT.

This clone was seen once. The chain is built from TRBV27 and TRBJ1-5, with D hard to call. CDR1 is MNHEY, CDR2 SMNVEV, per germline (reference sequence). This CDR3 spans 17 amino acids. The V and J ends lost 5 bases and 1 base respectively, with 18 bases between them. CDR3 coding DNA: TGTGCCAGCAGTCCTTATTCGGGGTCGAGGAGCAATCAGCCCCAGCATTTT. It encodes CASSPYSGSRSNQPQHF.

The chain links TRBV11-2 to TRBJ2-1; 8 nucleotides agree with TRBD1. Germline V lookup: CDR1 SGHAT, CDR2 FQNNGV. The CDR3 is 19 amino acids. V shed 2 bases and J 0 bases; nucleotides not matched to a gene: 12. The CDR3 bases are TGTGCCAGCAGCTTAAGATCAGGGGGCAAAACCAACTCCTACAATGAGCAGTTCTTC. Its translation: CASSLRSGGKTNSYNEQFF.

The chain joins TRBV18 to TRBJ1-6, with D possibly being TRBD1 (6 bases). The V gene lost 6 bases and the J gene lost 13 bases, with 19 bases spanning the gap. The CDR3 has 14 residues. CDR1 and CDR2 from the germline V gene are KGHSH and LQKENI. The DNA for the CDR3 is TGTGCCAGCTCCAACCTGACAGGCGTAACGCCCCTCCACTTT. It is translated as CASSNLTGVTPLHF.

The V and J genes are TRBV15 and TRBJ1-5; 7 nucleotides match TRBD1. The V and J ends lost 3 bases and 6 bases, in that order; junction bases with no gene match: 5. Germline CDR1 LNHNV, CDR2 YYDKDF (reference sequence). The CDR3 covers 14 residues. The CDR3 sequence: CATSSVTGVQPQHF. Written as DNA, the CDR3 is TGTGCCACCAGCAGCGTAACAGGGGTTCAGCCCCAGCATTTT.

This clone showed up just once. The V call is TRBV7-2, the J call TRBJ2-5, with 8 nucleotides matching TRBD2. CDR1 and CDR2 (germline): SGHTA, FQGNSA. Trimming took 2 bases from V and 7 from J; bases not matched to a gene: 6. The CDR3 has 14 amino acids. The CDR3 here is CASSLPSREGTQYF. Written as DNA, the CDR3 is TGTGCCAGCAGCTTACCCTCTCGGGAGGGGACCCAGTACTTC.

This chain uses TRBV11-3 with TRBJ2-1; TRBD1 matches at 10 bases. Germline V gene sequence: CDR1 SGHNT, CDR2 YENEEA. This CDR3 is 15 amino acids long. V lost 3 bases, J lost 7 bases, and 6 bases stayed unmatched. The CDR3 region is CASSLKGTGVNEQFF. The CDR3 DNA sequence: TGTGCCAGCAGCTTGAAAGGGACAGGGGTGAATGAGCAGTTCTTC.

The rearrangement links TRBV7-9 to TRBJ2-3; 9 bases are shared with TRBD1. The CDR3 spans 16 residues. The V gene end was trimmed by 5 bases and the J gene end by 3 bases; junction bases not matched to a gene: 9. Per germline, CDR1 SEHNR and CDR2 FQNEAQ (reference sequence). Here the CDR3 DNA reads TGTGCCAGCAGCGTAGGAAGGGACAGGGAGACAGATACGCAGTATTTT. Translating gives CASSVGRDRETDTQYF.

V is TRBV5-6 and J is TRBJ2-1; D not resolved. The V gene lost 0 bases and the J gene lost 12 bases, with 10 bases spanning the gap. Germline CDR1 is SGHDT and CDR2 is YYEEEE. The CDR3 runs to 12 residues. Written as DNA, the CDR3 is TGTGCCAGCAGCTTGGCCAGGTCCGGGCAGTTCTTC. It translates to CASSLARSGQFF.

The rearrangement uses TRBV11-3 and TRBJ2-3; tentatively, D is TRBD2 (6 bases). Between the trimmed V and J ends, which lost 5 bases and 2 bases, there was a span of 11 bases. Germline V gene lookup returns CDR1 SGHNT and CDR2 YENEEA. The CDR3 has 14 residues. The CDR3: CASSRGKHTDTQYF. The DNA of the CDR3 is TGTGCCAGCAGCCGGGGGAAGCACACAGATACGCAGTATTTT.

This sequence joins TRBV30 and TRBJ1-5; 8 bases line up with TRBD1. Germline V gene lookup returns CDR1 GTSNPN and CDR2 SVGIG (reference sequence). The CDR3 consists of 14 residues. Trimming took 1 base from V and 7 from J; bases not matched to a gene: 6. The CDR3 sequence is CAWSGQGPLQPQHF. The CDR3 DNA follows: TGTGCCTGGAGTGGACAGGGGCCTCTACAGCCCCAGCATTTT.

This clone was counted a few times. The CDR3 sequence is CASSPTVAGVNSPLHF. In DNA, the CDR3 is TGTGCCAGCAGCCCGACAGTCGCGGGAGTGAATTCACCCCTCCACTTT. This sequence joins TRBV7-2 and TRBJ1-6; possible D gene TRBD1, 5 bases. Trimming took 5 bases from V and 7 from J, leaving 18 bases between them. CDR1 and CDR2 (germline): SGHTA, FQGNSA. The CDR3 sequence is 16 residues long.

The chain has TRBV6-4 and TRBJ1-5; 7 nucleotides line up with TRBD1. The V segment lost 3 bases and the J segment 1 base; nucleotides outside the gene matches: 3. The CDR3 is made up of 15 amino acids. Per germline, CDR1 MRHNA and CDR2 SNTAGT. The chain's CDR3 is CASSEQGGSNQPQHF. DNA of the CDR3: TGTGCCAGCAGTGAGCAGGGGGGCAGCAATCAGCCCCAGCATTTT.

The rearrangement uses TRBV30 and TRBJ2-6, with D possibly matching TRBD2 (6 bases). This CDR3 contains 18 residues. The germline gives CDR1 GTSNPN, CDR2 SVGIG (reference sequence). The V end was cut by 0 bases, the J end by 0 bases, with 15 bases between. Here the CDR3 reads CAWSVEWGESSGANVLTF. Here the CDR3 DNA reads TGTGCCTGGAGTGTAGAATGGGGGGAAAGCTCTGGGGCCAACGTCCTGACTTTC.

This chain's CDR3 is CASSSSPGTGPNNSPLHF. Here the CDR3 DNA reads TGTGCCAGCAGCTCCTCCCCCGGGACAGGGCCCAATAATTCACCCCTCCACTTT. V and J are TRBV5-4 and TRBJ1-6; TRBD1 agrees at 9 bases. Per germline, CDR1 SGHNT and CDR2 YYREEE (reference sequence). The CDR3 loop spans 18 amino acids. Germline trimming cut 3 bases from V and 5 bases from J; bases unmatched to any gene: 12.

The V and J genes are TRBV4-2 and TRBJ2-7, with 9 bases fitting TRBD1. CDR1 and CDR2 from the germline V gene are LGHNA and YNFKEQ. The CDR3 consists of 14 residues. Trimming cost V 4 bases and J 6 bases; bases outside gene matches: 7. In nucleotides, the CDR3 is TGTGCCAGCAGCCTGCGGACAGGGGATCGCGAGCAGTACTTC. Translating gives CASSLRTGDREQYF.

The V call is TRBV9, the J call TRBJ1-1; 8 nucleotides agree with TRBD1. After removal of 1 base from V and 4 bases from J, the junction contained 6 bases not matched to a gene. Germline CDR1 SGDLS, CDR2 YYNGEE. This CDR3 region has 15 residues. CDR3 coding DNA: TGTGCCAGCAGCGTATTAGACAGGGGATCCACTGAAGCTTTCTTT. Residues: CASSVLDRGSTEAFF.

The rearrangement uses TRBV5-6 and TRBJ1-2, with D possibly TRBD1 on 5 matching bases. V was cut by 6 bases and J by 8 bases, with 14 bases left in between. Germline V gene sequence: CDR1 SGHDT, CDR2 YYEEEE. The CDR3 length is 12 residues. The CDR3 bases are TGTGCCAGCACCCCGGGCGGGGGGGGCTACACCTTC. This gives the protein CASTPGGGGYTF.

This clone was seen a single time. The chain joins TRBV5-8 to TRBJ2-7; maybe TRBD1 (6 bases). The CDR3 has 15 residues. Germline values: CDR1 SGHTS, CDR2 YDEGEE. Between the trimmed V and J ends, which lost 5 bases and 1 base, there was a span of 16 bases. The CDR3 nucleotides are TGTGCCAGCAGTTCCGACAGGTTCCCATCCTACGAGCAGTACTTC. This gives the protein CASSSDRFPSYEQYF.